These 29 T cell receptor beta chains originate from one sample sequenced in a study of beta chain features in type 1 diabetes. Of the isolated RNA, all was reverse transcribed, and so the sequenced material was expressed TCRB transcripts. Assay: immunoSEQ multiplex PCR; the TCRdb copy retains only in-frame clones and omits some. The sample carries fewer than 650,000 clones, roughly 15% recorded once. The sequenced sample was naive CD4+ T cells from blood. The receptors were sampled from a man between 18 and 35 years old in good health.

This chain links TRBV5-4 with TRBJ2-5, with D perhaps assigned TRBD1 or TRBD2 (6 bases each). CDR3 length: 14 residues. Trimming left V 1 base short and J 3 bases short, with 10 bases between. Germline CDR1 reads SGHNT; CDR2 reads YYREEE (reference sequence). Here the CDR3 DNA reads TGTGCCAGCAGCTTGCGGGGGCGTGAAGAGACCCAGTACTTC. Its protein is CASSLRGREETQYF.

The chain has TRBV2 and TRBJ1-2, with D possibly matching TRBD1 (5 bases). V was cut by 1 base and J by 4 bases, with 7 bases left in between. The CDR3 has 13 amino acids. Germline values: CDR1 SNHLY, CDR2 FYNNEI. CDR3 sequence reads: CASSEGGAYGYTF. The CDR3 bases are TGTGCCAGCAGTGAAGGGGGCGCCTATGGCTACACCTTC.

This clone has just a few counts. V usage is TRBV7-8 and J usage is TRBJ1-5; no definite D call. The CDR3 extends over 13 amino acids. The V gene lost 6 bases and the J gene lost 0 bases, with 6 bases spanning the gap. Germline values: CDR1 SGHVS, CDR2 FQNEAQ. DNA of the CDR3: TGTGCCAGCAGTCCGTATAGCAATCAGCCCCAGCATTTT. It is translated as CASSPYSNQPQHF. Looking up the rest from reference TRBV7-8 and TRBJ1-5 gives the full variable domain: GAGVSQSPRYKVAKRGQDVALRCDPISGHVSLFWYQQALGQGPEFLTYFQNEAQLDKSGLPSDRFFAERPEGSVSTLKIQRTQQEDSAVYLCASSPYSNQPQHFGDGTRLSIL.

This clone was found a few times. The CDR3 region is CASRAGLPDEQYF. In DNA form, the CDR3 reads TGTGCCAGCAGGGCGGGACTCCCAGACGAGCAGTACTTC. The rearrangement links TRBV2 to TRBJ2-7, with D possibly TRBD2 on 6 matching bases. V gave up 6 bases and J gave up 5 bases, with 14 bases separating them. Germline CDR1 is SNHLY and CDR2 is FYNNEI. The CDR3 spans 13 residues.

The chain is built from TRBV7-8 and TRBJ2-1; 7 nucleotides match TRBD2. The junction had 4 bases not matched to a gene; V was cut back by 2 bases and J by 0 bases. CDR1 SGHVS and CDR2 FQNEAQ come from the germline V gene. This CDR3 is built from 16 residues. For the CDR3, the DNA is TGTGCCAGCAGCTTACGCGGGGGACGCTCCTACAATGAGCAGTTCTTC. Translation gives CASSLRGGRSYNEQFF.

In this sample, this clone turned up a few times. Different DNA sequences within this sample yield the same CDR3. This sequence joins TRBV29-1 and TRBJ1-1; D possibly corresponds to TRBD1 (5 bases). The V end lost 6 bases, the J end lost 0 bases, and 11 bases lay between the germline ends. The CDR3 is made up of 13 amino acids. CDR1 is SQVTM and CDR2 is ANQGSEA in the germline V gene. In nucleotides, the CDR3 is TGCAGCGTGGATCAGGGAATGAACACTGAAGCTTTCTTT. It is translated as CSVDQGMNTEAFF.

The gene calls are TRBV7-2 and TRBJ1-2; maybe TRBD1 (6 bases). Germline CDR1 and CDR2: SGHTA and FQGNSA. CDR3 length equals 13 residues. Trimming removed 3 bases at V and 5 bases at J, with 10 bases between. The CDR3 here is CASSFLDSYGYTF. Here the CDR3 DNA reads TGTGCCAGCAGCTTCTTGGACAGTTATGGCTACACCTTC.

CDR3 protein: CASSIKGGAQYF. Here the CDR3 DNA reads TGTGCCAGTAGTATAAAAGGGGGCGCACAGTACTTC. The J gene is TRBJ2-4, the V gene TRBV19, with 7 bases matching TRBD1. Germline-derived CDR1 and CDR2 are LNHDA and SQIVND (reference sequence). The CDR3 length is 12 residues. V dropped 2 bases and J dropped 13; count of bases not matched to a gene: 5.

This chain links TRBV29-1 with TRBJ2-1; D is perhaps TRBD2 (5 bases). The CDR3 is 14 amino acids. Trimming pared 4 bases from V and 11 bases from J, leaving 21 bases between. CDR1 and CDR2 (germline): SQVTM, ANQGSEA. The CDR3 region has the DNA TGCAGCGTTGTGTTGTGGACTGGCTCAGTGAAGCAGTTCTTC. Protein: CSVVLWTGSVKQFF.

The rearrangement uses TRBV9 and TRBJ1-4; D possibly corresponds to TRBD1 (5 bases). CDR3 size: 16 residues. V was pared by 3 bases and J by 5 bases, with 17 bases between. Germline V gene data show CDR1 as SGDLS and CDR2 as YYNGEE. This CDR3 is CASSESRFRTNEKLFF. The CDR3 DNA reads TGTGCCAGCAGCGAGTCCAGATTCCGGACAAATGAAAAACTGTTTTTT.

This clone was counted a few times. The CDR3, as DNA: TGTGCCAGCAGCCAAGAAGGCTATGAAGCTTTCTTT. This translates into CASSQEGYEAFF. The J gene is TRBJ1-1, the V gene TRBV4-2; D ambiguous. Trimming stripped 0 bases from V and 7 bases from J, with 6 bases between. Germline CDR1 is LGHNA and CDR2 is YNFKEQ. The CDR3 has 12 residues.

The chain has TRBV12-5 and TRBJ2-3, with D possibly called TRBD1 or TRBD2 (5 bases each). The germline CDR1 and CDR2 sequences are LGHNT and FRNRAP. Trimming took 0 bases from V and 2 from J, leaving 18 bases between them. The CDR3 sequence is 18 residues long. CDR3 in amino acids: CASGLVLGTVSYTDTQYF. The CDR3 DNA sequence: TGTGCTAGTGGTTTGGTCCTAGGGACCGTAAGTTACACAGATACGCAGTATTTT.

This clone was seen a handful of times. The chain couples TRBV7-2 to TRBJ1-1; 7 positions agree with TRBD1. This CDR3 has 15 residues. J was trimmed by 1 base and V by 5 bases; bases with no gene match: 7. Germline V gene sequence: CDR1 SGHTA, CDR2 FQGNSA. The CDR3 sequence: CASSRSGGRNTEAFF. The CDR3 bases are TGTGCCAGCAGCCGTTCAGGGGGGAGGAACACTGAAGCTTTCTTT.

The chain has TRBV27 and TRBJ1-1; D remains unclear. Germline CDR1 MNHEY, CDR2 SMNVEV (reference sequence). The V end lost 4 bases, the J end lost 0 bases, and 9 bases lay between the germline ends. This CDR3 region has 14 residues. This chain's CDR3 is CASSSRGLNTEAFF. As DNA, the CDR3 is TGTGCCAGCAGTTCACGGGGTTTGAACACTGAAGCTTTCTTT.

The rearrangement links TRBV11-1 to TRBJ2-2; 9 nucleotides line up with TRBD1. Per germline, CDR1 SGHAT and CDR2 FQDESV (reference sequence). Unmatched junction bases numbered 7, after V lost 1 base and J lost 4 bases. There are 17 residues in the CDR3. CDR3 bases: TGTGCCAGCAGCTTAGTCGCGGACAGGGGTGCCACCGGGGAGCTGTTTTTT. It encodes CASSLVADRGATGELFF.

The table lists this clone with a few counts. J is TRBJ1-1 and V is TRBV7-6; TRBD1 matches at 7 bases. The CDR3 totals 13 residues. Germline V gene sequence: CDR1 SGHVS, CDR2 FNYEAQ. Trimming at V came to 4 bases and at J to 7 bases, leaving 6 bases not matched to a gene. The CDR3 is CASSSLDRVEAFF. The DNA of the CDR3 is TGTGCCAGCAGCTCCCTAGACAGGGTTGAAGCTTTCTTT.

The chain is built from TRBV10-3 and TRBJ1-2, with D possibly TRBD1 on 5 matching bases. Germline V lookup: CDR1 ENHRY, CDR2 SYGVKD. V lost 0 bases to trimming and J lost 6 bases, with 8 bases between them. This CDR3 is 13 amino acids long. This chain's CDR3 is CAISESSRDGYTF. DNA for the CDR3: TGTGCCATCAGTGAGTCGTCCAGGGATGGCTACACCTTC.

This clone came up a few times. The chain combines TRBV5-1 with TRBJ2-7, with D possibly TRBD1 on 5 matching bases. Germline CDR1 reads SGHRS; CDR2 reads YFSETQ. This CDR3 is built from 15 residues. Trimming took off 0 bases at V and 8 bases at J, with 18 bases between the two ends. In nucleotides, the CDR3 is TGCGCCAGCAGCTTGGAGGTAGGGGTCCAAACTAAGCAGTACTTC. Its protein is CASSLEVGVQTKQYF.

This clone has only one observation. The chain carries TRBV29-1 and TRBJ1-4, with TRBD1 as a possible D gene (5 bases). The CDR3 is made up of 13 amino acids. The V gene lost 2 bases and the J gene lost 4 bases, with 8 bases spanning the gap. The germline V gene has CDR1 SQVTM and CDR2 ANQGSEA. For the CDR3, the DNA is TGCAGCGTTGAAAGGGGCAGTAATGAAAAACTGTTTTTT. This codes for CSVERGSNEKLFF. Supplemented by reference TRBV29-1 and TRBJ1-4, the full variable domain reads SAVISQKPSRDICQRGTSLTIQCQVDSQVTMMFWYRQQPGQSLTLIATANQGSEATYESGFVIDKFPISRPNLTFSTLTVSNMSPEDSSIYLCSVERGSNEKLFFGSGTQLSVL.

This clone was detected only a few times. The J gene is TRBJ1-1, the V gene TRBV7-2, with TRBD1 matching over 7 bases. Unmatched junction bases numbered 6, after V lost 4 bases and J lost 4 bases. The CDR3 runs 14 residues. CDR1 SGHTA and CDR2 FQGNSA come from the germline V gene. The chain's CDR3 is CASSSQQGSTEAFF. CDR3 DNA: TGTGCCAGCAGCTCACAACAGGGGAGCACTGAAGCTTTCTTT.

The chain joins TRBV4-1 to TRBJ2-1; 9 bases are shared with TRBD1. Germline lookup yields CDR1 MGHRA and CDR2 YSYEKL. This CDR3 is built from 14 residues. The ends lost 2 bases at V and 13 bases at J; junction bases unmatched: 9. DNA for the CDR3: TGCGCCAGCAGCCAAACATCCGGGACAGGGTTTCAGTTCTTC. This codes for CASSQTSGTGFQFF.

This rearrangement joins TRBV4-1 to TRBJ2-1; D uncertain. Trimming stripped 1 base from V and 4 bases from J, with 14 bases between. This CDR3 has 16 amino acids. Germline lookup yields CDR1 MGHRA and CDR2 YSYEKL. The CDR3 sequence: CASSQGIGSDYNEQFF. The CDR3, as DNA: TGCGCCAGCAGCCAAGGTATAGGCTCGGATTACAATGAGCAGTTCTTC.

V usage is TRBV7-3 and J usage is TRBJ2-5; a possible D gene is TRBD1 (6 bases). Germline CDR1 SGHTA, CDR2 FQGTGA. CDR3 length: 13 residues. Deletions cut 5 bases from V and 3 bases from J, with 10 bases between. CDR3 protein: CASSPNREETQYF. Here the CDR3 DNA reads TGTGCCAGCAGCCCGAACAGGGAAGAGACCCAGTACTTC.

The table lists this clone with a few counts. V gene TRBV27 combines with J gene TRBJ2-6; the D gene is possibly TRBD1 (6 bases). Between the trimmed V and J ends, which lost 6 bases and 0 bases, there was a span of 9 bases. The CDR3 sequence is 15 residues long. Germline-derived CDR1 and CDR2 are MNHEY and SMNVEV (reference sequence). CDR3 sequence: CASRDSRSGANVLTF. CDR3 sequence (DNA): TGTGCCAGCAGGGACAGCCGCTCTGGGGCCAACGTCCTGACTTTC.

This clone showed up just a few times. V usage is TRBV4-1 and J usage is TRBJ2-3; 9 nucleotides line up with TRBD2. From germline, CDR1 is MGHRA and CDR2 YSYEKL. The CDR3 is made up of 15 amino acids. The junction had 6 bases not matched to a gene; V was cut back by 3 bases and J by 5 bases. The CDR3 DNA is TGCGCCAGCAGCCAGCGCTTAGCGGGAGAAGATACGCAGTATTTT. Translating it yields CASSQRLAGEDTQYF.

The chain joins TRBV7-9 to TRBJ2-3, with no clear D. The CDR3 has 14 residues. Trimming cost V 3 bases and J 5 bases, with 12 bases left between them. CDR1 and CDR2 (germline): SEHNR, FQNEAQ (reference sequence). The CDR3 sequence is CASSFSLVIDTQYF. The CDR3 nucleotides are TGTGCCAGCAGCTTCAGCCTAGTTATAGATACGCAGTATTTT.

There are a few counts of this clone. The CDR3 here is CATSLEGGEGYGYTF. CDR3 DNA: TGTGCCACCAGTCTAGAAGGGGGCGAAGGCTATGGCTACACCTTC. The chain uses TRBV15 and TRBJ1-2; 7 bases agree with TRBD1. There are 15 residues in the CDR3. Germline CDR1 reads LNHNV; CDR2 reads YYDKDF (reference sequence). Trimming removed 6 bases from V and 4 bases from J; junction bases left unmatched: 11.

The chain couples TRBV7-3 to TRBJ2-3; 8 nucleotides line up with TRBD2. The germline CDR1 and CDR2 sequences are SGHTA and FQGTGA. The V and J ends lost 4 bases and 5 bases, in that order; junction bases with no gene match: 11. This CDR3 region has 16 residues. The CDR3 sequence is CASSSPPGRAVDTQYF. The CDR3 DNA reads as TGTGCCAGCAGCTCGCCCCCCGGGAGGGCCGTAGATACGCAGTATTTT.

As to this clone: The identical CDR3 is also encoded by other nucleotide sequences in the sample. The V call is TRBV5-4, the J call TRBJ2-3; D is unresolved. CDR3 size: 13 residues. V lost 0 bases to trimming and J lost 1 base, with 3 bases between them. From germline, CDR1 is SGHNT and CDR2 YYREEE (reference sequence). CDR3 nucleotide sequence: TGTGCCAGCAGCTTGGTTGGCACAGATACGCAGTATTTT. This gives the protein CASSLVGTDTQYF.